These 10 T cell receptor beta chains came from one sample sequenced in a study of human T cells and chemical hapten exposure. The time point here: patch test 1, 2 weeks after DPC sensitization. Noted treatment: therapeutic diphenylcyclopropenone sensitization with weekly scalp DPC. Each CDR3 protein is one row after TCRdb ran MiXCR on the RACE reads. The profile shows more than 100,000 distinct CDR3 sequences, 12% to 15% of them singletons. The sequences come from whole blood, collected in connection with sensitization to the hapten diphenylcyclopropenone (DPC). The source of these receptors is a man aged 18 to 30 with alopecia areata. Some clones in this sample may be carry-over from other donors' samples.

This chain links TRBV3-1 with TRBJ2-2; 9 bases line up with TRBD1. Per the germline V gene, CDR1 is LGHDT and CDR2 is YNNKEL (reference sequence). This CDR3 has 15 amino acids. With 4 bases clipped from V and 4 bases from J, the junction kept 4 bases outside the gene matches. The CDR3 loop is CASSRDRVRTGELFF. DNA for the CDR3: TGTGCCAGCAGCCGGGACAGGGTGCGCACCGGGGAGCTGTTTTTT.

This clonotype was detected ten times or more. The chain recombines TRBV28 with TRBJ1-5; the D gene is possibly TRBD1 (6 bases). The CDR3 contains 14 residues. Germline CDR1 MDHEN, CDR2 SYDVKM. V lost 1 base and J 5 bases, leaving 9 bases between the germline ends. The CDR3 loop is CASSLSAGDQPQHF. CDR3 bases: TGTGCCAGCAGTTTATCCGCAGGGGATCAGCCCCAGCATTTT.

The chain has TRBV18 and TRBJ2-1, with D possibly TRBD2 on 6 matching bases. Germline V gives CDR1 KGHSH, CDR2 LQKENI. The CDR3 loop spans 16 amino acids. With 0 bases removed from V and 5 bases from J, the gap between germline ends came to 14 bases. CDR3: CASSPPGGEGDNEQFF. Written as DNA, the CDR3 is TGTGCCAGCTCACCACCCGGAGGGGAAGGTGACAATGAGCAGTTCTTC. Looking up the rest from reference TRBV18 and TRBJ2-1 gives the full variable domain: NAGVMQNPRHLVRRRGQEARLRCSPMKGHSHVYWYRQLPEEGLKFMVYLQKENIIDESGMPKERFSAEFPKEGPSILRIQQVVRGDSAAYFCASSPPGGEGDNEQFFGPGTRLTVL.

The V gene is TRBV14, the J gene TRBJ1-6; the D gene is possibly TRBD1 (6 bases). The CDR3 spans 14 residues. Trimming pared 10 bases from V and 5 bases from J, leaving 15 bases between. CDR1 is SGHDN, CDR2 FVKESK, per germline. CDR3 coding DNA: TGTGCCACCCGCCGGGACACGAATAATTCACCCCTCCACTTT. Translation: CATRRDTNNSPLHF. The whole variable domain, remainder taken from reference TRBV14 and TRBJ1-6, is EAGVTQFPSHSVIEKGQTVTLRCDPISGHDNLYWYRRVMGKEIKFLLHFVKESKQDESGMPNNRFLAERTGGTYSTLKVQPAELEDSGVYFCATRRDTNNSPLHFGNGTRLTVT.

The table lists this clonotype with a few counts. This chain uses TRBV20-1 with TRBJ2-4, with 7 bases fitting TRBD2. The CDR3 sequence is 13 residues long. V dropped 3 bases and J dropped 8; count of bases not matched to a gene: 7. Germline V gene lookup returns CDR1 DFQATT and CDR2 SNEGSKA (reference sequence). DNA of the CDR3: TGCAGTGCTAGTCAGCCACGGGGGGACATTCAGTACTTC. Translated, it gives CSASQPRGDIQYF.

J is TRBJ2-3 and V is TRBV7-9, with TRBD2 identical over 11 bases. The CDR3 spans 18 residues. Germline V gene sequence: CDR1 SEHNR, CDR2 FQNEAQ (reference sequence). Trimming at V came to 5 bases and at J to 3 bases, leaving 13 bases not matched to a gene. The CDR3 DNA reads as TGTGCCAGCAGCACCACCCTGCCTAGCGGGGGGACAACAGATACGCAGTATTTT. The encoded protein is CASSTTLPSGGTTDTQYF.

The V call is TRBV6-2 or TRBV6-3, the J call TRBJ2-1; weak D call: TRBD2 (5 bases). The CDR3 loop spans 16 amino acids. The V end lost 0 bases, the J end lost 1 base, and 10 bases lay between the germline ends. Germline CDR1 reads MNHEY; CDR2 reads SVGEGT. The CDR3 DNA reads as TGTGCCAGCAGTTACTCGAGGGCTAGATCCTACAATGAGCAGTTCTTC. Encoded protein: CASSYSRARSYNEQFF.

V is TRBV4-2 and J is TRBJ1-1; D remains ambiguous. The CDR3 spans 13 residues. In germline, CDR1 is LGHNA, CDR2 YNFKEQ. V was clipped by 0 bases and J by 11 bases, with 13 bases between them. The CDR3 reads CASSQDQSYGAFF. DNA for the CDR3: TGTGCCAGCAGCCAAGATCAGAGTTACGGGGCTTTCTTT.

The V and J genes are TRBV7-9 and TRBJ1-4, with D uncertain. The CDR3 totals 20 residues. CDR1 and CDR2 (germline): SEHNR, FQNEAQ (reference sequence). The V gene lost 2 bases and the J gene lost 5 bases, with 27 bases spanning the gap. The CDR3: CASSLSAPVTATVMNEKLFF. CDR3 coding DNA: TGTGCCAGCAGCTTATCGGCCCCCGTTACCGCGACGGTGATGAATGAAAAACTGTTTTTT. Combining the CDR3 with reference TRBV7-9 and TRBJ1-4 gives the whole variable domain DTGVSQNPRHKITKRGQNVTFRCDPISEHNRLYWYRQTLGQGPEFLTYFQNEAQLEKSRLLSDRFSAERPKGSFSTLEIQRTEQGDSAMYLCASSLSAPVTATVMNEKLFFGSGTQLSVL.

The rearrangement joins TRBV7-7 to TRBJ2-1; D is unclear. Trimming shortened V by 1 base and J by 14 bases, and 15 bases separated the two germline ends. This CDR3 region has 13 residues. CDR1 SSHAT and CDR2 FNYEAQ come from the germline V gene (reference sequence). CDR3 protein: CASSLVRKNQKFF. DNA for the CDR3: TGTGCCAGCAGCTTAGTACGAAAAAATCAGAAGTTCTTC.